The 13 T cell receptor beta chains presented below share a single source sample, sequenced in a study of shared clonotypes between healthy human individuals. Sequencing used immunoSEQ multiplex PCR; TCRdb keeps in-frame clones, though not all of them. The table shows around 700,000 clones, with about three quarters occurring only once. The sequenced sample consisted of memory CD4+ T cells sorted from blood. Subset: CD45RA-negative fraction. The receptors derive from a woman in her 30s in good health.

This chain connects TRBV2 to TRBJ1-6, with TRBD1 matching 9 bases. The CDR3 runs 15 residues. V dropped 5 bases and J dropped 5; count of bases not matched to a gene: 4. Looked up from germline, CDR1 is SNHLY and CDR2 is FYNNEI. This chain's CDR3 is CASSQTGGDNSPLHF. CDR3 in DNA: TGTGCCAGCAGTCAAACAGGGGGCGATAATTCACCCCTCCACTTT.

The J gene is TRBJ2-1, the V gene TRBV6-6; 12 bases are a match to TRBD2. CDR1 is MNHNY and CDR2 is SVGAGI in the germline V gene (reference sequence). The CDR3 is 15 residues long. J gave up 8 bases and V 6 bases, and 8 bases lay outside the gene matches. The CDR3 reads CASRTTSGRLYEQFF. The CDR3 nucleotides read TGTGCCAGCAGGACGACTAGCGGGAGACTCTATGAGCAGTTCTTC.

The chain is built from TRBV5-6 and TRBJ2-7, with 8 nucleotides matching TRBD2. The length of the CDR3 is 15 residues. With 0 bases clipped from V and 4 bases from J, the junction kept 6 bases outside the gene matches. Germline CDR1 SGHDT, CDR2 YYEEEE. CDR3 sequence: CASSLAGGLKYEQYF. The CDR3 DNA is TGTGCCAGCAGCTTGGCGGGGGGGCTAAAATACGAGCAGTACTTC.

The chain carries TRBV11-1 and TRBJ1-2; D is unclear. V was trimmed by 5 bases and J by 2 bases, leaving 12 bases between them. Looked up from germline, CDR1 is SGHAT and CDR2 is FQDESV (reference sequence). CDR3 length: 14 residues. CDR3 in amino acids: CASSPENWNYGYTF. Written as DNA, the CDR3 is TGTGCCAGCAGCCCAGAGAACTGGAACTATGGCTACACCTTC.

This chain links TRBV18 with TRBJ2-1; 14 positions agree with TRBD2. V was clipped by 7 bases and J by 3 bases; unmatched bases: 5. From germline, CDR1 is KGHSH and CDR2 LQKENI. The CDR3 length is 16 residues. CDR3 in amino acids: CASFRLAGGRYNEQFF. The CDR3 nucleotides read TGTGCCAGCTTTCGACTAGCGGGAGGGCGCTACAATGAGCAGTTCTTC. Full variable domain (remainder filled in from reference TRBV18 and TRBJ2-1): NAGVMQNPRHLVRRRGQEARLRCSPMKGHSHVYWYRQLPEEGLKFMVYLQKENIIDESGMPKERFSAEFPKEGPSILRIQQVVRGDSAAYFCASFRLAGGRYNEQFFGPGTRLTVL.

The chain carries TRBV28 and TRBJ1-2; tentatively, D is TRBD1 (6 bases). CDR1 is MDHEN, CDR2 SYDVKM, per germline. This CDR3 spans 15 amino acids. V was pared by 4 bases and J by 0 bases, with 12 bases between. DNA of the CDR3: TGTGCCAGCAGTTCCCCGACAGGTGCTAACTATGGCTACACCTTC. It codes for CASSSPTGANYGYTF.

The V call is TRBV5-1, the J call TRBJ2-7; either TRBD1 or TRBD2 may supply D (5 bases each). V lost 0 bases and J 6 bases, leaving 13 bases between the germline ends. Germline V gives CDR1 SGHRS, CDR2 YFSETQ. CDR3 length: 14 amino acids. The CDR3 nucleotides are TGCGCCAGCAGCTTGGCCTTGCGAGGGACCGAGCAGTACTTC. Translating gives CASSLALRGTEQYF.

The chain employs TRBV6-5 and TRBJ2-3; D unclear. The CDR3 spans 15 residues. V lost 3 bases, J lost 2 bases, and 12 bases lay in between. Germline-derived CDR1 and CDR2 are MNHEY and SVGAGI. The CDR3 DNA reads as TGTGCCAGCAGTTATGGTCCCGAAGACACAGATACGCAGTATTTT. Encoded protein: CASSYGPEDTDTQYF.

The chain has TRBV28 and TRBJ2-1; TRBD2 matches at 8 bases. CDR3 length: 15 residues. CDR1 and CDR2 from the germline V gene are MDHEN and SYDVKM. V lost 6 bases and J lost 5; bases outside the gene matches: 9. CDR3 DNA: TGTGCCAGCAGCGTTCATAGCGGGATAAACAATGAGCAGTTCTTC. Protein: CASSVHSGINNEQFF. Full variable domain (remainder filled in from reference TRBV28 and TRBJ2-1): DVKVTQSSRYLVKRTGEKVFLECVQDMDHENMFWYRQDPGLGLRLIYFSYDVKMKEKGDIPEGYSVSREKKERFSLILESASTNQTSMYLCASSVHSGINNEQFFGPGTRLTVL.

As to this clone: This likely came from a read error, as a far larger clone is one base away. Other DNA sequences in the same sample also yield this CDR3. The rearrangement joins TRBV30 to TRBJ1-1; D call uncertain. CDR1 is GTSNPN and CDR2 is SVGIG in the germline V gene (reference sequence). The CDR3 runs to 13 residues. In DNA, the CDR3 is TGTGCCTGGAGCGCTTTAGTGAATACTGAAGCTTTCTTT. Its protein product is CAWSALVNTEAFF. Supplemented by reference TRBV30 and TRBJ1-1, the full variable domain reads SQTIHQWPATLVQPVGSPLSLECTVEGTSNPNLYWYRQAAGRGLQLLFYSVGIGQISSEVPQNLSASRPQDRQFILSSKKLLLSDSGFYLCAWSALVNTEAFFGQGTRLTVV.

The chain joins TRBV7-2 to TRBJ2-7, with D perhaps TRBD1 (5 bases). This CDR3 spans 12 amino acids. CDR1 is SGHTA, CDR2 FQGNSA, per germline. The V end was cut by 3 bases, the J end by 5 bases, with 8 bases between. The CDR3 sequence is CASSFAGNEQYF. CDR3 nucleotide sequence: TGTGCCAGCAGCTTCGCAGGGAACGAGCAGTACTTC. Together with reference TRBV7-2 and TRBJ2-7, the CDR3 gives the full variable domain: GAGVSQSPSNKVTEKGKDVELRCDPISGHTALYWYRQSLGQGLEFLIYFQGNSAPDKSGLPSDRFSAERTGGSVSTLTIQRTQQEDSAVYLCASSFAGNEQYFGPGTRLTVT.

The V call is TRBV5-1, the J call TRBJ2-7, with D perhaps matching TRBD2 (6 bases). The CDR3 extends over 14 amino acids. Germline V lookup: CDR1 SGHRS, CDR2 YFSETQ. The V and J ends lost 4 bases and 1 base respectively, with 12 bases between them. The CDR3 protein is CASSRNGGSYEQYF. CDR3 in DNA: TGCGCCAGCAGCAGGAATGGGGGGTCCTACGAGCAGTACTTC.

V usage is TRBV5-1 and J usage is TRBJ2-3; TRBD2 agrees at 7 bases. The J segment lost 0 bases and the V segment lost 0 bases, leaving 7 bases of the junction unmatched. Per germline, CDR1 SGHRS and CDR2 YFSETQ. The CDR3 totals 17 residues. In DNA form, the CDR3 reads TGCGCCAGCAGCTTGGCTCGGGGAGGGACTAGCACAGATACGCAGTATTTT. It yields the protein CASSLARGGTSTDTQYF.